These T cell receptor beta chains were read from a single sample in a study of CD8 T cells in ankylosing spondylitis. TCRdb independently ran MiXCR on the 5' RACE reads; one entry per CDR3 protein. The table records 450,000 or so distinct CDR3 sequences, roughly a quarter of them present only once. Source material: blood, either unsorted or a sorted T cell fraction (not recorded which). The receptors come from a male donor with ankylosing spondylitis. Each CDR3 is given without its conserved first and last residue. Fields, in order: V gene, CDR3 protein.

TRBV9 | ASSVIQAQVGYT
TRBV2 | AINTDYEQY
TRBV12-3/TRBV12-4 | ASSAAGWSQH
TRBV2 | ASRKDDSEYEQY
TRBV20-1 | SATHSGSRRETQY
TRBV5-1 | ASSFGGSAVSYNEQF
TRBV20-1 | SAPQPGRDEQF
TRBV5-1 | ASSVGQPQETQY
TRBV29-1 | SVLGGRGYNEQF
TRBV27 | ASSLRLLNSPLH
TRBV5-1 | ASSLDSYGELF
TRBV7-9 | ASDERQGFTEAF
TRBV20-1 | SAKPGQSIGYT
TRBV7-7 | ASSPGSYQETQY
TRBV7-8 | ASSLSGGSGTSHGTQY
TRBV5-1 | ASSLEGSEAYNEQF
TRBV7-2 | ASSPQGQGVSGYT
TRBV10-3 | AISESAGGRETQY
TRBV2 | ASRGLAGRTGELF
TRBV11-3 | ASSLDGSGGDTQY
TRBV20-1 | SASYGGSSYEQY
TRBV20-1 | SAIDRPNEQF